This entry lists 23 T cell receptor beta chains sequenced from one sample in a study of OX40 agonist ivuxolimab in advanced cancers. Some clones are missing from TCRdb's copy, which holds only in-frame ones; the method was immunoSEQ multiplex PCR. The repertoire has about 27,000 clones, less than 85% of them found once; the top ten carry 25% to 30%. The sequencing here drew on CD4+ or CD8+ T cells sorted from blood, taken in a trial of the OX40 agonist ivuxolimab. The receptor set was obtained from an adult with an advanced solid tumor such as melanoma, head and neck, liver or kidney cancer.

This clone was seen a single time. The V gene is TRBV28, the J gene TRBJ2-7; 10 positions agree with TRBD1. CDR1 is MDHEN, CDR2 SYDVKM, per germline. V gave up 5 bases and J gave up 4 bases; unmatched junction bases: 5. This CDR3 contains 14 residues. CDR3 nucleotides: TGTGCCAGCAGTCCCGGGACAGGGGCTTACGAGCAGTACTTC. It translates to CASSPGTGAYEQYF.

A word on this clone: The sample contains more than one DNA sequence encoding this CDR3. V gene TRBV2 combines with J gene TRBJ2-5; 7 bases line up with TRBD1. CDR1 is SNHLY and CDR2 is FYNNEI in the germline V gene. This CDR3 spans 14 amino acids. Unmatched junction bases numbered 7, after V lost 4 bases and J lost 5 bases. The CDR3 protein is CASSGTGGWETQYF. CDR3 nucleotides: TGTGCCAGCAGTGGGACAGGTGGTTGGGAGACCCAGTACTTC.

The CDR3 region is CASSLWIAASYEQYF. The DNA of the CDR3 is TGTGCCAGCAGCTTGTGGATAGCGGCGTCCTACGAGCAGTACTTC. The chain links TRBV5-6 to TRBJ2-7; tentatively, D is TRBD2 (6 bases). Trimming took 1 base from V and 1 from J, leaving 12 bases between them. The CDR3 spans 15 residues. The germline V gene has CDR1 SGHDT and CDR2 YYEEEE.

Here the CDR3 reads CASKRDRGTYNEQFF. CDR3 coding DNA: TGTGCCAGCAAGCGGGACAGGGGCACCTACAATGAGCAGTTCTTC. The rearrangement joins TRBV2 to TRBJ2-1; 10 bases fit TRBD1. The CDR3 totals 15 residues. Trimming cost V 7 bases and J 2 bases; bases outside gene matches: 5. CDR1 is SNHLY, CDR2 FYNNEI, per germline.

The chain has TRBV19 and TRBJ2-1; 8 nucleotides agree with TRBD2. J gave up 0 bases and V 6 bases, and 4 bases lay outside the gene matches. The CDR3 consists of 15 residues. Germline assignment: CDR1 LNHDA and CDR2 SQIVND (reference sequence). Here the CDR3 reads CASRGSGNSYNEQFF. CDR3 sequence (DNA): TGTGCCAGTAGGGGTAGCGGGAACTCCTACAATGAGCAGTTCTTC.

The chain links TRBV6-5 to TRBJ1-5, with D unresolved. The CDR3 runs 13 residues. CDR1 is MNHEY and CDR2 is SVGAGI in the germline V gene. Trimming took 6 bases from V and 0 from J, leaving 6 bases between them. The CDR3 sequence is CASSPYSNQPQHF. CDR3 DNA: TGTGCCAGCAGCCCTTATAGCAATCAGCCCCAGCATTTT.

V is TRBV27 and J is TRBJ2-1; 7 bases line up with TRBD2. The junction had 8 bases not matched to a gene; V was cut back by 6 bases and J by 12 bases. CDR3 length equals 12 residues. Germline V gives CDR1 MNHEY, CDR2 SMNVEV (reference sequence). The CDR3 sequence: CASSLPTGGQFF. The CDR3 DNA reads as TGTGCCAGCAGCCTTCCCACGGGAGGGCAGTTCTTC.

The table lists this clone with a few counts. The CDR3 region has the DNA TGTGCCAGCAGTTTAGTGTATGGGGTCGGGGGGGCGAGCGCTGAAGCTTTCTTT. It specifies CASSLVYGVGGASAEAFF. J is TRBJ1-1 and V is TRBV27, with D possibly TRBD1 on 6 matching bases. This CDR3 region has 18 residues. CDR1 is MNHEY, CDR2 SMNVEV, per germline (reference sequence). V was clipped by 2 bases and J by 6 bases, with 25 bases between them.

The V call is TRBV25-1, the J call TRBJ1-5; tentative D call: TRBD1 (5 bases). The CDR3 has 15 amino acids. The V gene lost 3 bases and the J gene lost 2 bases, with 11 bases spanning the gap. Per the germline V gene, CDR1 is MGHDK and CDR2 is SYGVNS. Written as DNA, the CDR3 is TGTGCCAGCAGTGACGGGGGGGTCGGCAATCAGCCCCAGCATTTT. Translating it yields CASSDGGVGNQPQHF.

This chain joins TRBV6-1 and TRBJ2-3, with 7 positions matching TRBD2. In germline, CDR1 is MNHNS, CDR2 SASEGT. V shed 5 bases, J shed 4 bases, and the junction held 3 bases outside the gene matches. This CDR3 has 13 amino acids. CDR3 sequence (DNA): TGTGCCAGCAGTCTCGGACTAGCAGATACGCAGTATTTT. This encodes CASSLGLADTQYF.

The J gene is TRBJ2-5, the V gene TRBV28; 11 nucleotides match TRBD2. V gave up 5 bases and J gave up 4 bases; unmatched junction bases: 21. Germline-derived CDR1 and CDR2 are MDHEN and SYDVKM. The length of the CDR3 is 20 residues. The chain's CDR3 is CASSTHRTSGQDRVSETQYF. The CDR3 nucleotides are TGTGCCAGCAGTACGCACAGGACTAGCGGGCAAGATCGGGTTTCAGAGACCCAGTACTTC.

The DNA for the CDR3 is TGTGCCAGCAGCCCGGATCCACGGGGTCCCCAGCATTTT. Its translation is CASSPDPRGPQHF. The chain uses TRBV7-9 and TRBJ1-5; D is unclear. With 5 bases removed from V and 10 bases from J, the gap between germline ends came to 15 bases. Germline-derived CDR1 and CDR2 are SEHNR and FQNEAQ (reference sequence). CDR3 length: 13 residues.

This clone was seen only once. The chain links TRBV5-4 to TRBJ2-5; tentative D call: TRBD2 (6 bases). CDR1 and CDR2 (germline): SGHNT, YYREEE (reference sequence). V dropped 3 bases and J dropped 5 bases, with 17 bases sitting between them. There are 15 residues in the CDR3. The CDR3 is CASSSRGEERETQYF. The CDR3 nucleotides are TGTGCCAGCAGCTCCCGCGGGGAGGAGCGGGAGACCCAGTACTTC.

This clone has at least ten counts. V usage is TRBV5-6 and J usage is TRBJ1-5; D is unresolved. Germline V gene lookup returns CDR1 SGHDT and CDR2 YYEEEE. The CDR3 extends over 15 amino acids. Trimming cost V 0 bases and J 4 bases, with 11 bases left between them. The CDR3 loop reads CASSLGPQTNQPQHF. The CDR3 region has the DNA TGTGCCAGCAGCTTGGGCCCCCAGACGAATCAGCCCCAGCATTTT.

The rearrangement uses TRBV7-6 and TRBJ2-3; no clear D. The V and J ends lost 2 bases and 2 bases respectively, with 8 bases between them. CDR1 and CDR2 (germline): SGHVS, FNYEAQ. The CDR3 runs to 14 residues. CDR3 in DNA: TGTGCCAGCAGCTTATCGGCAGTCACAGATACGCAGTATTTT. This codes for CASSLSAVTDTQYF. The full variable domain, with the rest looked up from reference TRBV7-6 and TRBJ2-3, is GAGVSQSPRYKVTKRGQDVALRCDPISGHVSLYWYRQALGQGPEFLTYFNYEAQQDKSGLPNDRFSAERPEGSISTLTIQRTEQRDSAMYRCASSLSAVTDTQYFGPGTRLTVL.

The chain carries TRBV29-1 and TRBJ1-2, with D possibly matching TRBD1 (5 bases). Trimming removed 4 bases from V and 2 bases from J, with 8 bases in between. This CDR3 region has 12 residues. CDR1 and CDR2 from the germline V gene are SQVTM and ANQGSEA. This chain's CDR3 is CSVGAGNYGYTF. The CDR3, as DNA: TGCAGCGTTGGAGCAGGGAACTATGGCTACACCTTC.

V usage is TRBV6-1 and J usage is TRBJ2-3, with 11 bases identical to TRBD2. The junction had 6 bases not matched to a gene; V was cut back by 2 bases and J by 2 bases. CDR3 length: 17 amino acids. Germline CDR1 reads MNHNS; CDR2 reads SASEGT. CDR3 bases: TGTGCCAGCAGTGAATATTGGACTAGCGGGTCCACAGATACGCAGTATTTT. Residues: CASSEYWTSGSTDTQYF.

This chain links TRBV7-9 with TRBJ2-7, with D perhaps matching TRBD1 (5 bases). Trimming removed 4 bases from V and 2 bases from J, with 18 bases in between. The CDR3 contains 16 residues. Looked up from germline, CDR1 is SEHNR and CDR2 is FQNEAQ (reference sequence). In DNA, the CDR3 is TGTGCCAGCAGCTCCTTTGACACCAAGGGGACCTACGAGCAGTACTTC. Its protein is CASSSFDTKGTYEQYF.

The CDR3 sequence is CASSSTRERSYNEQFF. In DNA form, the CDR3 reads TGTGCCAGCAGCTCCACCCGGGAGCGCTCCTACAATGAGCAGTTCTTC. The chain joins TRBV7-9 to TRBJ2-1, with a weak D call TRBD2 (6 bases). Germline V CDR1 and CDR2: SEHNR, FQNEAQ (reference sequence). Deletions cut 4 bases from V and 0 bases from J, with 13 bases between. CDR3 size: 16 residues.

The V call is TRBV27, the J call TRBJ2-1, with no clear D. Germline CDR1 reads MNHEY; CDR2 reads SMNVEV (reference sequence). Trimming cost V 6 bases and J 3 bases, with 15 bases left between them. This CDR3 has 15 residues. DNA of the CDR3: TGTGCCAGCAGCCAGACATCATTCGGCTACAATGAGCAGTTCTTC. Encoded protein: CASSQTSFGYNEQFF.

This chain uses TRBV28 with TRBJ1-5, with D unresolved. Germline lookup yields CDR1 MDHEN and CDR2 SYDVKM. Trimming stripped 6 bases from V and 6 bases from J, with 15 bases between. This CDR3 is built from 14 residues. The CDR3 DNA sequence: TGTGCCAGCAGCTATCACGAAACCGGTCAGCCCCAGCATTTT. It yields the protein CASSYHETGQPQHF.

The chain uses TRBV7-9 and TRBJ1-2; a possible D gene is TRBD1 (5 bases). Germline V gene data show CDR1 as SEHNR and CDR2 as FQNEAQ (reference sequence). There are 15 residues in the CDR3. Trimming stripped 5 bases from V and 7 bases from J, with 20 bases between. The CDR3 here is CASSEIAGPVGGYTF. CDR3 bases: TGTGCCAGCAGCGAAATTGCGGGGCCAGTAGGTGGCTACACCTTC.

The J gene is TRBJ2-1, the V gene TRBV9; possible D gene TRBD2, 6 bases. The CDR3 is made up of 16 amino acids. Germline lookup yields CDR1 SGDLS and CDR2 YYNGEE. The V end was cut by 0 bases, the J end by 3 bases, with 13 bases between. For the CDR3, the DNA is TGTGCCAGCAGCGTAGAGGGGAGGACGAACTACAATGAGCAGTTCTTC. Encoded protein: CASSVEGRTNYNEQFF.